This passage covers 6 T cell receptor beta chains from one sample sequenced in a study of Tregs in tolerant kidney transplant recipients. The assay was immunoSEQ multiplex PCR, and TCRdb's table has in-frame clones only and misses some. Recorded for this sample: tens of thousands of clones. Sequenced here: CD4+ T cells from blood, sampled before the transplant. The receptor set was obtained from a human donor who received a combined kidney and bone marrow transplant.

As for this clone: The read falls 3 residues short of the CDR3 end, and the missing part is taken from the germline J gene. The chain has TRBV7-6 and TRBJ2-1, with TRBD2 identical over 14 bases. Germline CDR1 SGHVS, CDR2 FNYEAQ. V dropped 5 bases and J dropped 8; count of bases not matched to a gene: 11. The CDR3 covers 17 residues. The CDR3 spells CASSKGTSGSTGYEQFF. The DNA read from the CDR3 is TGTGCCAGCAGCAAAGGGACTAGCGGGAGCACAGGCTATGAG.

About this clone: Sequencing ends 3 residues short of the CDR3 end; the germline J gene provides the rest. This chain uses TRBV5-1 with TRBJ1-6; TRBD1 agrees at 7 bases. Germline CDR1 SGHRS, CDR2 YFSETQ. The trim removed 6 bases at V and 7 bases at J, leaving 7 bases unmatched. The CDR3 consists of 14 residues. The part of the CDR3 DNA that was read is TGCGCCAGCACCGGACAGGAAGAAAATTCACCC. Translating gives CASTGQEENSP. The complete CDR3 reads CASTGQEENSPLHF.

In the case of this clone: Sequencing ends 3 residues short of the CDR3 end; the germline J gene provides the rest. The chain recombines TRBV20-1 with TRBJ1-1; perhaps TRBD1 as D (6 bases). Germline lookup yields CDR1 DFQATT and CDR2 SNEGSKA (reference sequence). There are 17 residues in the CDR3. V shed 3 bases and J shed 3 bases, with 23 bases lying between them. Partial CDR3 DNA: TGCAGTGCTAGGGGGGCGGTGGCGCCGAAAACGGACACTGAA. Protein sequence: CSARGAVAPKTDTE. The whole CDR3 sequence reads CSARGAVAPKTDTEAFF.

About this clone: With the read ending 3 residues before the CDR3 end, the germline J gene is used to fill in that end. The rearrangement joins TRBV18 to TRBJ2-1; 8 bases agree with TRBD1. V dropped 3 bases and J dropped 4; count of bases not matched to a gene: 2. The CDR3 runs to 14 residues. Germline V gene sequence: CDR1 KGHSH, CDR2 LQKENI. The sequenced part of the CDR3 DNA is TGTGCCAGCTCACCTGGACAGGGATACAATGAG. Its protein product is CASSPGQGYNE. The CDR3, in full, reads CASSPGQGYNEQFF.

As to this clone: The CDR3 end lies 3 residues beyond the end of the read and is filled in from the germline J gene. The chain has TRBV5-1 and TRBJ2-5; 7 nucleotides line up with TRBD1. The J segment lost 4 bases and the V segment lost 0 bases, leaving 6 bases of the junction unmatched. CDR3 length: 15 amino acids. CDR1 SGHRS and CDR2 YFSETQ come from the germline V gene. The DNA read from the CDR3 is TGCGCCAGCAGCTTGGGAGGGGGCGCTTCAGAGACC. The encoded protein is CASSLGGGASET. The complete CDR3 sequence is CASSLGGGASETQYF. Together with reference TRBV5-1 and TRBJ2-5, the CDR3 gives the full variable domain: KAGVTQTPRYLIKTRGQQVTLSCSPISGHRSVSWYQQTPGQGLQFLFEYFSETQRNKGNFPGRFSGRQFSNSRSEMNVSTLELGDSALYLCASSLGGGASETQYFGPGTRLLVL.

To note about this clone: The read ends 3 residues shy of where the CDR3 ends; the end is completed using the germline J gene. The rearrangement uses TRBV5-1 and TRBJ1-1, with 10 bases aligning to TRBD1. Germline loops: CDR1 SGHRS, CDR2 YFSETQ. The CDR3 is made up of 15 amino acids. The CDR3 region is CASSLAGTGASEAFF. The CDR3 DNA, read in part, is TGCGCCAGCAGCTTGGCCGGGACAGGGGCCTCGGAA. Drawing the rest from reference TRBV5-1 and TRBJ1-1, the complete variable domain is KAGVTQTPRYLIKTRGQQVTLSCSPISGHRSVSWYQQTPGQGLQFLFEYFSETQRNKGNFPGRFSGRQFSNSRSEMNVSTLELGDSALYLCASSLAGTGASEAFFGQGTRLTVV.